Following are 6 T cell receptor beta chains from one sample sequenced in a study of T cell responses to AZD1222 COVID-19 vaccine. TCRdb keeps only in-frame clones here, not all; method: immunoSEQ multiplex PCR. The profile shows tens of thousands of clones, approximately 91% of them singletons. The sample consisted of peripheral blood, taken on day 0 of AZD1222 vaccination. These receptors originate from an adult in good health.

In the case of this clone: The CDR3 ends on some other residue instead of the conserved phenylalanine or tryptophan, so this is likely a read error. No DNA is shown, since the ends of the CDR3 on it are uncertain; the CDR3 is the one TCRdb lists. J is TRBJ1-2 and V is TRBV12-2. TRBV12-2 is a pseudogene locus. A total of 9 residues make up the CDR3, ends included. The CDR3 here is CASRLRRPG.

This clone has a single count. The chain combines TRBV19 with TRBJ1-6; 10 bases are a match to TRBD1. Germline loops: CDR1 LNHDA, CDR2 SQIVND (reference sequence). The CDR3 is made up of 13 amino acids. The junction had 4 bases not matched to a gene; V was cut back by 7 bases and J by 10 bases. CDR3 loop: CASTRDRGSPLHF. The CDR3 DNA is TGTGCCAGTACCAGGGACAGGGGATCACCCCTCCACTTT.

The rearrangement uses TRBV11-2 and TRBJ1-2, with D hard to call. From germline, CDR1 is SGHAT and CDR2 FQNNGV. Trimming pared 2 bases from V and 8 bases from J, leaving 15 bases between. There are 14 residues in the CDR3. CDR3 nucleotide sequence: TGTGCCAGCAGCTTAAGTCCAGGAAGGGAGGGCTACACCTTC. Translated: CASSLSPGREGYTF.

The V gene is TRBV3-1 (or the pseudogene TRBV3-2), the J gene TRBJ1-2, with 7 positions matching TRBD1. CDR1 and CDR2 from the germline V gene are LGHDT and YNNKEL (reference sequence). The V gene end was trimmed by 0 bases and the J gene end by 5 bases; junction bases not matched to a gene: 18. The CDR3 is made up of 19 amino acids. The CDR3 nucleotides are TGTGCCAGCAGCCAAGAAAGGGCCGGGACAGAGGGACCCCAATATGGCTACACCTTC. Its protein is CASSQERAGTEGPQYGYTF.

The genes are TRBV5-4 and TRBJ1-4; 7 bases map to TRBD1. CDR1 and CDR2 from the germline V gene are SGHNT and YYREEE (reference sequence). The CDR3 extends over 15 amino acids. The junction had 10 bases not matched to a gene; V was cut back by 9 bases and J by 2 bases. The CDR3 sequence is CATAPDRDTNEKLFF. CDR3 coding DNA: TGTGCCACTGCACCCGACAGGGACACTAATGAAAAACTGTTTTTT.

This clone was observed a single time. V gene TRBV6-6 combines with J gene TRBJ1-1, with D unresolved. The V end lost 3 bases, the J end lost 3 bases, and 5 bases lay between the germline ends. CDR1 is MNHNY and CDR2 is SVGAGI in the germline V gene (reference sequence). This CDR3 is built from 12 residues. The CDR3 region is CASSYSDTEAFF. CDR3 DNA sequence: TGTGCCAGCAGTTATTCGGACACTGAAGCTTTCTTT.